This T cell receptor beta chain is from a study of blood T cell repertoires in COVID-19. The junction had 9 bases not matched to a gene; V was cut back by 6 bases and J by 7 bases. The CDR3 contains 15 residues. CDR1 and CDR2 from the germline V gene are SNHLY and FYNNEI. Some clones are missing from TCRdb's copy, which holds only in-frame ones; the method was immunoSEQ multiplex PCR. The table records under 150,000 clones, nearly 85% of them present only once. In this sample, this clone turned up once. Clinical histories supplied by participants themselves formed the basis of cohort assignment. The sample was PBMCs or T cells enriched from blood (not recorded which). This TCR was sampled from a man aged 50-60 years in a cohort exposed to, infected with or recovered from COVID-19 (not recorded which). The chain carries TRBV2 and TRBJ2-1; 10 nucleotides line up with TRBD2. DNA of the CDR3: TGTGCCAGCAGCGCACTAGCGGGAAAGGGAAATGAGCAGTTCTTC. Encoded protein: CASSALAGKGNEQFF.